The TCR beta chain under discussion was sequenced for a study of blood T cell repertoires in COVID-19. Study in general: Both acute and convalescent COVID-19 samples were obtained from the United States, Italy and Spain.

Authors' methods: Amplification of reference gene primers was used by the study to estimate nucleated cell counts. Using immunoSEQ multiplex PCR, the repertoire was profiled, and TCRdb retains in-frame clones only, with some absent. D and trimming were read from the DNA, whereas the V and J calls and clone size are those reported in that table. The sample comprises 340,000 or so clones, around four fifths of which are singletons, and about 2.7% rests with the top ten. The length of the CDR3 is 20 residues. J was trimmed by 0 bases and V by 0 bases; bases with no gene match: 10. Germline-derived CDR1 and CDR2 are MGHRA and YSYEKL.

The TCR comes from a man aged 30 to 45 with active or convalescent COVID-19. The chain couples TRBV4-1 to TRBJ2-7; TRBD2 matches 14 bases. Sequences were obtained from peripheral blood. The CDR3 here is CASSQDRGTSGGPSSYEQYF. The CDR3 region has the DNA TGCGCCAGCAGCCAAGACCGAGGGACTAGCGGGGGCCCTAGCTCCTACGAGCAGTACTTC.